The 8 T cell receptor beta chains listed next were all sequenced from one sample in a study of metastatic and nonmetastatic thyroid tumors. The entire patient cohort was treatment-naive prior to thyroid surgery. TCRdb reprocessed the PCR reads using MiXCR. The sample has about 9,400 clones, approximately 33% seen once. Sequencing was done on a sample of adjacent normal tissue. These receptors were taken from a female donor with papillary thyroid cancer or a benign thyroid nodule (not recorded which). Some clones in this sample may be carry-over from other donors' samples.

This clone turned up a few times. For the CDR3, the DNA is TGTGCCAGCAGTTTAATGAACACTGAAGCTTTCTTT. Residues: CASSLMNTEAFF. The chain combines TRBV6-2 or TRBV6-3 with TRBJ1-1; D uncertain. CDR1 is MNHEY, CDR2 SVGEGT, per germline. The CDR3 runs to 12 residues. V was pared by 4 bases and J by 0 bases, with 3 bases between.

J is TRBJ2-2 and V is TRBV12-3 or TRBV12-4; TRBD2 agrees at 8 bases. J gave up 3 bases and V 5 bases, and 2 bases lay outside the gene matches. The CDR3 is 14 residues long. The CDR3 sequence is CASSPLADTGELFF. The CDR3 DNA is TGTGCCAGCAGTCCACTAGCGGACACCGGGGAGCTGTTTTTT.

This clone was observed a handful of times. CDR3 DNA sequence: TGTGCCAGCAGCACCACTAGCGTGAATGAGCAGTTCTTC. Amino acids: CASSTTSVNEQFF. V usage is TRBV11-3 and J usage is TRBJ2-1, with TRBD2 matching 7 bases. The CDR3 contains 13 residues. Germline V CDR1 and CDR2: SGHNT, YENEEA. With V trimmed by 5 bases and J by 7 bases, 5 bases remained unmatched.

The chain carries TRBV2 and TRBJ1-6, with 9 bases aligning to TRBD1. Trimming removed 8 bases from V and 5 bases from J; junction bases left unmatched: 7. Looked up from germline, CDR1 is SNHLY and CDR2 is FYNNEI. The CDR3 loop spans 15 amino acids. DNA of the CDR3: TGTGCCAGCCGGGACAGGGAACTAGATAATTCACCCCTCCACTTT. Encoded protein: CASRDRELDNSPLHF. The full variable domain, its missing parts supplied by reference TRBV2 and TRBJ1-6, is EPEVTQTPSHQVTQMGQEVILRCVPISNHLYFYWYRQILGQKVEFLVSFYNNEISEKSEIFDDQFSVERPDGSNFTLKIRSTKLEDSAMYFCASRDRELDNSPLHFGNGTRLTVT.

The chain carries TRBV27 and TRBJ1-1; 7 positions agree with TRBD1. Germline V CDR1 and CDR2: MNHEY, SMNVEV (reference sequence). This CDR3 comprises 15 residues. The ends lost 5 bases at V and 2 bases at J; junction bases unmatched: 8. This CDR3 reads CASSPGTEVNTEAFF. In nucleotides, the CDR3 is TGTGCCAGCAGTCCCGGGACAGAAGTAAACACTGAAGCTTTCTTT.

This rearrangement joins TRBV6-2 or TRBV6-3 to TRBJ1-1; D not resolved. V lost 8 bases and J 0 bases, leaving 10 bases between the germline ends. This CDR3 spans 13 amino acids. Germline V gives CDR1 MNHEY, CDR2 SVGEGT. In nucleotides, the CDR3 is TGTGCCAGCCAGGACGGACTGAACACTGAAGCTTTCTTT. Its translation: CASQDGLNTEAFF.

Ten or more counts support this clone. J is TRBJ2-4 and V is TRBV20-1; 7 nucleotides agree with TRBD2. The length of the CDR3 is 14 residues. Germline V CDR1 and CDR2: DFQATT, SNEGSKA (reference sequence). V dropped 6 bases and J dropped 0; count of bases not matched to a gene: 5. The CDR3 region has the DNA TGCAGTGCGAGTCGGGAGGTAGCCAAAAACATTCAGTACTTC. Its translation is CSASREVAKNIQYF.

This clone was picked up one time. This chain connects TRBV11-2 to TRBJ2-7; TRBD1 matches at 9 bases. Germline CDR1 and CDR2: SGHAT and FQNNGV. V lost 2 bases, J lost 3 bases, and 8 bases stayed unmatched. This CDR3 spans 16 amino acids. The CDR3 DNA sequence: TGTGCCAGCAGCTTATACGACTCGACAGGGGGCTACGAGCAGTACTTC. This sequence encodes CASSLYDSTGGYEQYF.